This T cell receptor beta chain was retrieved from a study of T-cell reconstitution after alpha-beta-depleted transplantation in children. There are many counts of this clonotype. The CDR3 length is 16 residues. Losses at the gene ends were 7 bases for V and 7 bases for J; bases not matched to a gene: 13. Unique molecular identifiers were built into the TCRbeta library. Using its own MiXCR run on the PCR reads, TCRdb lists one record per CDR3 protein. The sample lists about 610,000 distinct CDR3 sequences, under 12% seen once, with 3.5% to 5% in the top ten. This receptor was identified in a human donor who donated a stem cell graft to a child with acute myeloid leukemia. The chain has TRBV12-3 or TRBV12-4 and TRBJ2-1; 10 positions agree with TRBD2. The sample was PBMCs from the stem cell graft donor, taken from the stem cell graft. DNA of the CDR3: TGTGCCAGCAACAAACTATCTAGCGGGAGTTGGAATGAGCAGTTCTTC. It codes for CASNKLSSGSWNEQFF.